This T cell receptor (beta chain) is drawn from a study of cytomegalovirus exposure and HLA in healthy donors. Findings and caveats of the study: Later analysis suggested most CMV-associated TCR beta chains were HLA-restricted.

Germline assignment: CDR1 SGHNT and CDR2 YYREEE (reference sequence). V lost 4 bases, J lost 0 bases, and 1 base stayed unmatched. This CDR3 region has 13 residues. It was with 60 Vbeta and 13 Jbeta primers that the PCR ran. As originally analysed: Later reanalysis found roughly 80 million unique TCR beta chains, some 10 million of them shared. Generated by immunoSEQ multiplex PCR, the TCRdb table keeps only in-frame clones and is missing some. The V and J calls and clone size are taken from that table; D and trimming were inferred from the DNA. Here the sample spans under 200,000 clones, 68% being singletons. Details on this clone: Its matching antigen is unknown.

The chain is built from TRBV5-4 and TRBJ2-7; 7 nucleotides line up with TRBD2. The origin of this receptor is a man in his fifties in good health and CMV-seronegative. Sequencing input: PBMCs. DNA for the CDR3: TGTGCCAGCAGCCGGGACTACTCCTACGAGCAGTACTTC. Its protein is CASSRDYSYEQYF.